This paragraph reports one T cell receptor beta chain. The antigen is not known. The data stem from a study of T cell responses to AZD1222 COVID-19 vaccine. Study results and limitations: Donors were chiefly white British, with a greater number of females, and clonal diversity was perhaps underestimated. Nearly half of unique spike-specific TCRs reportedly avoided B.1.351 and B.1.1.7 mutated regions. Baseline testing showed seropositivity in only six AZD1222 recipients.

V was pared by 0 bases and J by 1 base, with 4 bases between. The CDR3 contains 14 residues. CDR1 SGDLS and CDR2 YYNGEE come from the germline V gene. Data came from immunoSEQ multiplex PCR; TCRdb stores just in-frame clones and leaves some out. The data hold more than 110,000 clones, with roughly 89% observed a single time. The chain combines TRBV9 with TRBJ2-2, with D uncertain. The sample here was peripheral blood, taken on day 0 of AZD1222 vaccination. The sequence was obtained from an adult in good health. The CDR3 loop is CASSVVGNTGELFF. As DNA, the CDR3 is TGTGCCAGCAGCGTAGTGGGGAACACCGGGGAGCTGTTTTTT.